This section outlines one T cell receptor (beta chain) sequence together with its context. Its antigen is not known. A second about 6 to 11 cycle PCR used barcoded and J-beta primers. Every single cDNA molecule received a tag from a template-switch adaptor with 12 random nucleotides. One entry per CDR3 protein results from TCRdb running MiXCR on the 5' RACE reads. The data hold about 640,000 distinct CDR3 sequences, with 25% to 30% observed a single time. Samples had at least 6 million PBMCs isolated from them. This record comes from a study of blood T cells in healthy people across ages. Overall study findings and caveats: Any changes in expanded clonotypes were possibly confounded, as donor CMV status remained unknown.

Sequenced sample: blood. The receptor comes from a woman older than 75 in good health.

The CDR3 nucleotides read TGTGCCTGGAGTGAGAGGTCAGGGAGGACAGATACGCAGTATTTT. Translating it yields CAWSERSGRTDTQYF. This chain connects TRBV30 to TRBJ2-3; D might be TRBD2 (6 bases). CDR3 length equals 15 residues. V gave up 1 base and J gave up 3 bases, with 14 bases separating them. Germline CDR1 is GTSNPN and CDR2 is SVGIG (reference sequence).